These 17 T cell receptor beta chains were sequenced from one sample in a study of blood T cell repertoires in COVID-19. Assay: immunoSEQ multiplex PCR; the TCRdb copy retains only in-frame clones and omits some. The sample gives roughly 300,000 clones, less than 85% of which show up once; more than 1.1% is in the top ten. The source material was peripheral blood. Source of these receptors: a human donor with COVID-19, enrolled during active disease. The donor label of this sample is uncertain.

The chain links TRBV7-3 to TRBJ2-3; the D is unclear. The germline V gene encodes CDR1 SGHTA and CDR2 FQGTGA. The CDR3 covers 13 residues. V was cut by 5 bases and J by 3 bases, with 9 bases left in between. The CDR3 nucleotides are TGTGCCAGCAGCCCCGCCGGGACAGATACGCAGTATTTT. Protein: CASSPAGTDTQYF.

The chain combines TRBV20-1 with TRBJ2-7; D may be TRBD1 (5 bases). With 3 bases removed from V and 2 bases from J, the gap between germline ends came to 14 bases. There are 14 residues in the CDR3. Germline V gene data show CDR1 as DFQATT and CDR2 as SNEGSKA (reference sequence). CDR3 in amino acids: CSASKQGWAYEQYF. The CDR3 DNA reads as TGCAGTGCTAGTAAGCAGGGTTGGGCCTACGAGCAGTACTTC.

The J gene is TRBJ1-5, the V gene TRBV7-2, with D uncertain. V lost 5 bases to trimming and J lost 1 base, with 9 bases between them. The CDR3 covers 14 residues. Per the germline V gene, CDR1 is SGHTA and CDR2 is FQGNSA. In DNA form, the CDR3 reads TGTGCCAGCAGCCGGGAGCTCAGCAATCAGCCCCAGCATTTT. This translates into CASSRELSNQPQHF.

The rearrangement uses TRBV15 and TRBJ2-1; D gene ambiguous. The CDR3 totals 14 residues. Germline loops: CDR1 LNHNV, CDR2 YYDKDF (reference sequence). With 5 bases removed from V and 10 bases from J, the gap between germline ends came to 18 bases. The chain's CDR3 is CATSPRGEVNEQFF. CDR3 in DNA: TGTGCCACCAGCCCTCGCGGAGAGGTGAACGAGCAGTTCTTC.

The J gene is TRBJ2-5, the V gene TRBV6-5; perhaps TRBD2 as D (6 bases). Per germline, CDR1 MNHEY and CDR2 SVGAGI. The germline V and J ends were trimmed by 2 bases and 5 bases, with 18 bases remaining between them. The length of the CDR3 is 16 residues. The DNA for the CDR3 is TGTGCCAGCAGTTACGGCTTTGCGGGGTCGGGGGAGACCCAGTACTTC. Translation gives CASSYGFAGSGETQYF.

This clone was seen a single time. The V gene is TRBV30, the J gene TRBJ1-2, with no clear D. V gave up 0 bases and J gave up 2 bases, with 10 bases separating them. This CDR3 spans 14 amino acids. CDR1 GTSNPN and CDR2 SVGIG come from the germline V gene (reference sequence). The CDR3 DNA sequence: TGTGCCTGGAGTGTACTGGGCCGGAACTATGGCTACACCTTC. Protein: CAWSVLGRNYGYTF. The whole variable domain, filled in from reference TRBV30 and TRBJ1-2, reads SQTIHQWPATLVQPVGSPLSLECTVEGTSNPNLYWYRQAAGRGLQLLFYSVGIGQISSEVPQNLSASRPQDRQFILSSKKLLLSDSGFYLCAWSVLGRNYGYTFGSGTRLTVV.

This clone was counted a single time. The rearrangement links TRBV2 to TRBJ2-7, with D unresolved. The CDR3 covers 11 residues. Trimming stripped 7 bases from V and 6 bases from J, with 10 bases between. Germline loops: CDR1 SNHLY, CDR2 FYNNEI. In nucleotides, the CDR3 is TGTGCCAGCAATCCCCCCGGCGAGCAGTACTTC. The encoded protein is CASNPPGEQYF.

The chain is built from TRBV9 and TRBJ2-2; D not resolved. Trimming removed 4 bases at V and 6 bases at J, with 19 bases between. The CDR3 is made up of 16 amino acids. Germline V gene data show CDR1 as SGDLS and CDR2 as YYNGEE. The CDR3 region has the DNA TGTGCCAGCAGCCCCCAGGCCGTTAACCCACCCGGGGAGCTGTTTTTT. Translated: CASSPQAVNPPGELFF.

This clone appeared once. The V gene is TRBV28, the J gene TRBJ2-3, with 10 nucleotides matching TRBD2. V dropped 5 bases and J dropped 2; count of bases not matched to a gene: 7. The germline V gene encodes CDR1 MDHEN and CDR2 SYDVKM. The CDR3 runs to 16 residues. The DNA of the CDR3 is TGTGCCAGCAGTCCTGTGGGACTAGCGATCACAGATACGCAGTATTTT. This gives the protein CASSPVGLAITDTQYF.

The chain employs TRBV28 and TRBJ2-1, with a weak D call TRBD1 (6 bases). Trimming removed 6 bases from V and 2 bases from J, with 11 bases in between. The CDR3 length is 14 residues. Germline lookup yields CDR1 MDHEN and CDR2 SYDVKM. Here the CDR3 DNA reads TGTGCCAGCAGCGCCACAGGGACCTACAATGAGCAGTTCTTC. Its translation: CASSATGTYNEQFF.

The chain employs TRBV5-1 and TRBJ2-6, with 9 bases that match TRBD1. Germline V lookup: CDR1 SGHRS, CDR2 YFSETQ. V lost 3 bases and J lost 0; bases outside the gene matches: 10. CDR3 length: 19 residues. CDR3 in amino acids: CASSWPPGQGDSGANVLTF. The CDR3 region has the DNA TGCGCCAGCAGCTGGCCCCCGGGACAGGGTGACTCTGGGGCCAACGTCCTGACTTTC.

CDR3 DNA sequence: TGTGCCAGCAGTGAAGGCCTCATTGTCAGGGCTATTAACAACAATGAGCAGTTCTTC. As protein: CASSEGLIVRAINNNEQFF. This chain uses TRBV2 with TRBJ2-1, with D possibly TRBD1 on 5 matching bases. The length of the CDR3 is 19 residues. Deletions cut 1 base from V and 5 bases from J, with 24 bases between. The germline V gene has CDR1 SNHLY and CDR2 FYNNEI.

The chain recombines TRBV2 with TRBJ2-1; D unclear. Germline V lookup: CDR1 SNHLY, CDR2 FYNNEI. Trimming took off 3 bases at V and 11 bases at J, with 14 bases between the two ends. The CDR3 is 13 residues long. The CDR3 DNA is TGTGCCAGCAGTGAGAGGCCCACAATGCAGCAGTTCTTC. Translating gives CASSERPTMQQFF.

The CDR3 DNA reads as TGTGCCCACTCGGCGGCCGGGGCCAACGTCCTGACTTTC. It encodes CAHSAAGANVLTF. The chain uses TRBV30 and TRBJ2-6; no firm D call. Germline V gives CDR1 GTSNPN, CDR2 SVGIG (reference sequence). The CDR3 runs to 13 residues. V was clipped by 8 bases and J by 4 bases, with 12 bases between them.

This clone was observed once. CDR3 sequence reads: CASSEGPAGVSPLHF. The CDR3 nucleotides are TGTGCCAGCTCAGAAGGGCCCGCCGGGGTTTCACCCCTCCACTTT. This chain links TRBV18 with TRBJ1-6; D unclear. CDR1 is KGHSH and CDR2 is LQKENI in the germline V gene. The CDR3 is made up of 15 amino acids. The V and J ends lost 5 bases and 9 bases respectively, with 17 bases between them.

The rearrangement joins TRBV30 to TRBJ2-7, with D maybe TRBD2 (6 bases). CDR3 length equals 13 residues. Between the trimmed V and J ends, which lost 3 bases and 6 bases, there was a span of 15 bases. CDR1 and CDR2 (germline): GTSNPN, SVGIG (reference sequence). As DNA, the CDR3 is TGTGCCTGGAGGTCGCGGGGCTCGTCCGAGCAGTACTTC. Protein sequence: CAWRSRGSSEQYF.

The chain carries TRBV7-9 and TRBJ2-4, with 7 bases aligning to TRBD1. Germline V gene sequence: CDR1 SEHNR, CDR2 FQNEAQ (reference sequence). Trimming at V came to 0 bases and at J to 6 bases, leaving 2 bases not matched to a gene. This CDR3 comprises 14 residues. The CDR3, as DNA: TGTGCCAGCAGCTTAGCAGGGGGCAGAAACATTCAGTACTTC. Protein product: CASSLAGGRNIQYF. Full variable domain (remainder filled in from reference TRBV7-9 and TRBJ2-4): DTGVSQNPRHKITKRGQNVTFRCDPISEHNRLYWYRQTLGQGPEFLTYFQNEAQLEKSRLLSDRFSAERPKGSFSTLEIQRTEQGDSAMYLCASSLAGGRNIQYFGAGTRLSVL.